A selection of T cell receptor beta chains follows, all from one sample in a study of Ad26.COV2.S vaccination and SARS-CoV-2 variants. TCRdb's copy holds only in-frame clones and misses some; the assay was immunoSEQ multiplex PCR. The sample holds 350,000 to 500,000 clones, less than 95% seen once. Specimen: peripheral blood, collected in a trial of Ad26.COV2.S vaccine versus placebo. These TCRs come from a person between 18 and 59 years old who received the Ad26.COV2.S COVID-19 vaccine or a placebo. Each CDR3 is given with its conserved first and last residue. Each record gives: J gene, D gene, V gene, clone size, CDR3 DNA, CDR3 protein. D genes are given only for firm matches. Clone size is given for some rows only: seen once, a few or many times, or a class if the clone is expanded.

TRBJ2-1,NA,TRBV7-3,NA,TGTGCCAGCAGCGATCCTCCGAGGGGGGAGCAGTTCTTC,CASSDPPRGEQFF
TRBJ1-4,NA,TRBV5-5,once,TGTGCCAGCAGCTTGAGAATAACGGATGAAAAACTGTTTTTT,CASSLRITDEKLFF
TRBJ2-7,NA,TRBV7-8,once,TGTGCCAGCAGCCCCCTCCGGGACCCCGCCTACGAGCAGTACTTC,CASSPLRDPAYEQYF
TRBJ1-1,NA,TRBV5-1,NA,TGCGCCAGCATGGCAGGACCTGGCACTGAAGCTTTCTTT,CASMAGPGTEAFF
TRBJ2-3,NA,TRBV6-5,NA,TGTGCCAGCAGGGAGGCAGGGGGCACAGATACGCAGTATTTT,CASREAGGTDTQYF
TRBJ1-2,NA,TRBV7-9,NA,TGTGCCAGCAGCTTAGGGCAGGACTATGGCTACACCTTC,CASSLGQDYGYTF
TRBJ2-4,TRBD1,TRBV27,NA,TGTGCCAGCAGTCCCCTCCGGACAGGCGGGCTCAAAAACATTCAGTACTTC,CASSPLRTGGLKNIQYF
TRBJ1-5,NA,TRBV19,NA,TGTGCCAGTAGTACAGGGATTGATAGCAATCAGCCCCAGCATTTT,CASSTGIDSNQPQHF
TRBJ2-1,TRBD2,TRBV4-1,NA,TGCGCCAGCAGCCAGGGACTAGCGGGAGTGGTCAATGAGCAGTTCTTC,CASSQGLAGVVNEQFF
TRBJ2-5,TRBD2,TRBV5-6,NA,TGTGCCAGCAGCTTGGGCGGGGGAGGACTTCAAGAGACCCAGTACTTC,CASSLGGGGLQETQYF
TRBJ1-2,NA,TRBV6-6,NA,TGTGCCAGCACCCCCCCGGGGGGCGCCCGCTATGGCTACACCTTC,CASTPPGGARYGYTF
TRBJ1-5,TRBD1,TRBV19,NA,TGTGCCAGTAGTCGGCCGGGACAGGGTGGGCAGCCCCAGCATTTT,CASSRPGQGGQPQHF
TRBJ2-3,NA,TRBV28,NA,TGTGCCAGCAGCCCCGGGGACGGTCTGAAACACGATACGCAGTATTTT,CASSPGDGLKHDTQYF
TRBJ2-7,NA,TRBV7-9,NA,TGTGCCAGCAGCTTGGGAACCTACGAGCAGTACTTC,CASSLGTYEQYF
TRBJ2-7,TRBD2,TRBV4-1,NA,TGCGCCAGCAGCCAGGGGAAAGGAGCGGGAGGGCCAGGGGCTTACGAGCAGTACTTC,CASSQGKGAGGPGAYEQYF
TRBJ1-4,NA,TRBV18,NA,TGTGCCAGCTCGCCTCTTCATAGGTTGGAAAAACTGTTTTTT,CASSPLHRLEKLFF
TRBJ2-1,TRBD2,TRBV2,NA,TGTGCCAGCTTACCCCTGGGACTAGCCCATGAGCAGTTCTTC,CASLPLGLAHEQFF
TRBJ1-1,NA,TRBV7-3,NA,TGTGCCAGCAGCCCAGCCCCTATGAACACTGAAGCTTTCTTT,CASSPAPMNTEAFF
TRBJ2-7,NA,TRBV27,many,TGTGCCAGCAGTTTGACCCTCTCCTACGAGCAGTACTTC,CASSLTLSYEQYF
TRBJ1-5,TRBD1,TRBV30,few,TGTGCCTGGAGTGTAACAGGGGGCAATCAGCCCCAGCATTTT,CAWSVTGGNQPQHF
TRBJ2-1,NA,TRBV6-5,NA,TGTGCCAGCAGCGCCTCCGGGACGAACTACAATGAGCAGTTCTTC,CASSASGTNYNEQFF
TRBJ1-1,TRBD1,TRBV9,NA,TGTGCCAGCAGCGTAGGGGTCCAGGGGGCTAACACTGAAGCTTTCTTT,CASSVGVQGANTEAFF
TRBJ1-5,NA,TRBV27,once,TGTGCCAGCAGTTACAGGGCCGATCAGCCCCAGCATTTT,CASSYRADQPQHF
TRBJ1-2,TRBD1,TRBV27,NA,TGTGCCAGCAGTATGGACAGGGGAGGCTATGGCTACACCTTC,CASSMDRGGYGYTF
TRBJ2-2,NA,TRBV15,few,TGTGCCACCAGCAGAGATGTGGGAGCGGCCGGGGAGCTGTTTTTT,CATSRDVGAAGELFF
TRBJ2-3,TRBD2,TRBV13,NA,TGTGCCAGCAGCTTCGGACTAGCGGGAGTAGATACGCAGTATTTT,CASSFGLAGVDTQYF
TRBJ2-5,TRBD1,TRBV27,NA,TGTGCCAGCAGCATTGGGACAGGGAAACAAGAGACCCAGTACTTC,CASSIGTGKQETQYF
TRBJ2-7,NA,TRBV29-1,NA,TGCAGCGTTGACACATTTTCGGGGCGAACCTACGAGCAGTACTTC,CSVDTFSGRTYEQYF
TRBJ2-2,NA,TRBV25-1,few,TGTGCCCTGACAGGGAACACCGGGGAGCTGTTTTTT,CALTGNTGELFF
TRBJ2-7,NA,TRBV6-6,NA,TGTGCCACCCTCTACGAGCAGTACTTC,CATLYEQYF
TRBJ1-1,NA,TRBV6-1,NA,TGTGCCAGCAGTGAATACCCGGACTTCTCGGCGAACACTGAAGCTTTCTTT,CASSEYPDFSANTEAFF
TRBJ2-7,NA,TRBV27,NA,TGTGCCAGCAGTCGGCGGGGAACCTACGAGCAGTACTTC,CASSRRGTYEQYF
TRBJ2-7,TRBD2,TRBV15,NA,TGTGCCACCAGCAGAGATCCTAGCGGCCCGCGCTCCTACGAGCAGTACTTC,CATSRDPSGPRSYEQYF
TRBJ2-2,TRBD1,TRBV18,NA,TGTGCCAGCCTAACACCGGGACAGGGCACCGGGGAGCTGTTTTTT,CASLTPGQGTGELFF
TRBJ2-3,TRBD2,TRBV6-5,once,TGTGCCAGCAGTCCACTAGCGGGGAACACAGATACGCAGTATTTT,CASSPLAGNTDTQYF
TRBJ2-1,NA,TRBV4-2,NA,TGTGCCAGCAGCCAAGATCGGCGGATCAATGAGCAGTTCTTC,CASSQDRRINEQFF
TRBJ2-7,TRBD1,TRBV6-6,NA,TGTGCCAGCAGTTCCACCGGGACAGGGACGGGCGAGCAGTACTTC,CASSSTGTGTGEQYF
TRBJ2-1,NA,TRBV19,NA,TGTGCCAGTAGTATCTTCTATGAAGGATACAATGAGCAGTTCTTC,CASSIFYEGYNEQFF
TRBJ2-7,NA,TRBV28,NA,TGTGCCAGTGGTGCGGGGTTAAGCGAGCAGTACTTC,CASGAGLSEQYF
TRBJ2-7,TRBD2,TRBV6-1,NA,TGTGCCAGCAGTGAAGGACTAGCGCACTCCTACGAGCAGTACTTC,CASSEGLAHSYEQYF
TRBJ2-3,TRBD2,TRBV9,NA,TGTGCCAGCAGCGTAGCGGGAGGGCTCCTTACACACACAGATACGCAGTATTTT,CASSVAGGLLTHTDTQYF
TRBJ1-2,NA,TRBV6-2/TRBV6-3,NA,TGTGCCAGCAGCACCGGAGGGGGCTACACCTTC,CASSTGGGYTF
TRBJ2-1,TRBD2,TRBV7-6,NA,TGTGCCAGCAGCTCACTAGCGGGTAGCTCCTACAATGAGCAGTTCTTC,CASSSLAGSSYNEQFF
TRBJ2-7,NA,TRBV7-8,NA,TGTGCCAGCAGCCCACGACGGGTGGCGGTCTACGAGCAGTACTTC,CASSPRRVAVYEQYF
TRBJ2-7,NA,TRBV27,NA,TGTGCCAGCAGTTTATCCGCAGCCCTCATGCCGATGTACTTC,CASSLSAALMPMYF
TRBJ2-7,NA,TRBV5-1,NA,TGCGCCAGCCGAGGACAGTCCTTCGAGCAGTACTTC,CASRGQSFEQYF
TRBJ2-4,NA,TRBV2,NA,TGTGCCAGCATTGCTAATTTGGCCAAAAACATTCAGTACTTC,CASIANLAKNIQYF
TRBJ2-3,NA,TRBV6-5,NA,TGTGCCGGAGCCCACACAGATACGCAGTATTTT,CAGAHTDTQYF
TRBJ1-2,NA,TRBV24-1,NA,TGTGCCACCAGTGACCGGGGTGACACTAACTATGGCTACACCTTC,CATSDRGDTNYGYTF
TRBJ1-1,NA,TRBV7-2,NA,TGTGCCAGCAGCCCAGATGGGAGTAACACTGAAGCTTTCTTT,CASSPDGSNTEAFF
TRBJ2-1,NA,TRBV14,NA,TGTGCCAGCAGCCTACTAGCCAAGCACAATGAGCAGTTCTTC,CASSLLAKHNEQFF
TRBJ2-1,NA,TRBV11-3,few,TGTGCCAGCAGCTTAGATTGGCGTGATGAGCAGTTCTTC,CASSLDWRDEQFF
TRBJ2-2,TRBD2,TRBV28,NA,TGTGCCAGCAGTTTCTTAGGGACTAGAGGCACCGGGGAGCTGTTTTTT,CASSFLGTRGTGELFF
TRBJ1-4,TRBD1,TRBV19,NA,TGTGCCAGTAGTTCCCTGGGACAGGGGAATGAAAAACTGTTTTTT,CASSSLGQGNEKLFF
TRBJ2-1,NA,TRBV7-2,NA,TGTGCCAGCAGCCCAGCCAAGGGGTCTTATGAGCAGTTCTTC,CASSPAKGSYEQFF
TRBJ2-5,TRBD1,TRBV7-9,NA,TGTGCCAGCAGCTCACTGGGGACAGGGCTTTTGGGAGAGACCCAGTACTTC,CASSSLGTGLLGETQYF
TRBJ1-2,TRBD1,TRBV6-5,once,TGTGCCAGCACAAAGGACAGGGATGGCTACACCTTC,CASTKDRDGYTF
TRBJ1-1,NA,TRBV3-1/TRBV3-2,NA,TGTGCCAGCAGCCCTCAGATGAACACTGAAGCTTTCTTT,CASSPQMNTEAFF
TRBJ2-2,NA,TRBV5-4,NA,TGTGCCAGCAGCTTGGCGGGGAGTCGAGCGACCGGGGAGCTGTTTTTT,CASSLAGSRATGELFF
TRBJ2-5,NA,TRBV2,NA,TGTGCCAGCAGTGAAGCAGGACTCCAAGAGACCCAGTACTTC,CASSEAGLQETQYF